This TCR beta chain derives from a study of blood T cell repertoires in COVID-19. Looking at the study overall: The origin of the acute and convalescent COVID-19 samples was the United States, Italy and Spain. PBMCs, B-cell-depleted T cells, or T cells were the source of the cDNA or gDNA that made up the material.

Germline V CDR1 and CDR2: LNHDA, SQIVND (reference sequence). Losses at the gene ends were 8 bases for V and 1 base for J; bases not matched to a gene: 3. This CDR3 spans 14 amino acids. In the authors' workflow: Using reference gene primer amplification, nucleated cell counts were estimated. This table comes from immunoSEQ multiplex PCR, and its TCRdb copy is limited to in-frame clones, with some not included. V, J and clone size reflect that table, while D and trimming were determined from the DNA. The data hold approximately 310,000 clones, with roughly 84% observed a single time. The specimen was peripheral blood. This TCR came from a man aged 50-60 years with active or convalescent COVID-19. The chain employs TRBV19 and TRBJ2-2; 8 bases are a match to TRBD2. CDR3 sequence: CASARGGNTGELFF. For the CDR3, the DNA is TGTGCCAGTGCCCGGGGGGGGAACACCGGGGAGCTGTTTTTT.